This TCR beta chain emerged from a study of PD-1 blockade in classical Hodgkin lymphoma. Noted time point: cycle 4 day 1 (C4D1), after 6 weeks of nivolumab. Every patient experienced relapse after autologous stem cell transplantation, and brentuximab vedotin exposure varied. The study purified CD4+ T cells from thawed PBMCs using magnetic negative selection. Best overall response was complete response, partial response or progressive disease in these relapsed/refractory classical Hodgkin lymphoma patients. Study-wide points: CD4+ TCR diversity rose significantly by C4D1, and CD8+ TCR diversity did not. Complete responders had baseline diversity similar to newly diagnosed patients.

V lost 5 bases and J 5 bases, leaving 15 bases between the germline ends. This CDR3 contains 14 residues. The germline V gene has CDR1 MGHRA and CDR2 YSYEKL. Assay: immunoSEQ multiplex PCR; the TCRdb copy retains only in-frame clones and omits some. The sample lists 15,000 to 20,000 clones, around 79% occurring once. Of note for this clone: The antigen is not known.

Sequencing used CD4+ T cells from blood, obtained before the fourth cycle of nivolumab. This receptor was taken from a human donor with classical Hodgkin lymphoma. This chain links TRBV4-1 with TRBJ2-5; unclear D gene. The CDR3 loop is CASSSQEVGETQYF. CDR3 DNA: TGCGCCAGCAGCAGCCAAGAAGTAGGGGAGACCCAGTACTTC.